A selection of T cell receptor beta chains follows, all from one sample in a study of T cells in Graves' hyperthyroidism and ophthalmopathy. TCRdb processed the multiplex PCR reads anew with MiXCR; each CDR3 protein has one entry. The sample shows 490,000 or so distinct CDR3 sequences, around a fifth of them seen only once. The sequenced sample consisted of blood. The receptor source for this set is a woman in her seventies with Graves' ophthalmopathy. Both conserved end residues are part of each CDR3. The D gene is left open where the match is weak. Expanded clones are given a class, and other clones once, few, many or no size at all.

J gene,D gene,clone size,V gene,CDR3 protein,CDR3 DNA
TRBJ2-1,TRBD1,few,TRBV12-5,CASGLVQGDYNEQFF,TGTGCTAGTGGTCTGGTACAGGGGGACTACAATGAGCAGTTCTTC
TRBJ2-3,-,-,TRBV6-1,CASSRFGTSPSDTQYF,TGTGCCAGCAGTCGCTTTGGGACATCCCCCTCAGATACGCAGTATTTT
TRBJ2-3,-,many,TRBV28,CASSLPGTGDTQYF,TGTGCCAGCAGTTTGCCTGGCACCGGGGATACGCAGTATTTT
TRBJ1-4,-,-,TRBV4-2,CASSQAGTATNEKLFF,TGTGCCAGCAGCCAAGCAGGGACGGCTACTAATGAAAAACTGTTTTTT
TRBJ2-3,-,-,TRBV5-1,CASSLVASTSTDTQYF,TGCGCCAGCAGCTTGGTAGCGAGCACTAGCACAGATACGCAGTATTTT
TRBJ2-5,-,-,TRBV15,CATSRPRDYETQYF,TGTGCCACCAGCAGACCCAGGGATTACGAGACCCAGTACTTC
TRBJ2-1,TRBD1,-,TRBV5-1,CASSSGQSPYNEQFF,TGCGCCAGCAGCTCGGGACAGTCGCCCTACAATGAGCAGTTCTTC
TRBJ1-3,TRBD1,-,TRBV7-6,CASSPGTGSGNTIYF,TGTGCCAGCAGCCCTGGGACAGGCTCTGGAAACACCATATATTTT
TRBJ1-1,-,few,TRBV3-1,CASSHQTNTEAFF,TGTGCCAGCAGCCACCAGACGAACACTGAAGCTTTCTTT
TRBJ2-1,TRBD2,many,TRBV5-1,CASSSLEYSGSGSYNEQFF,TGCGCCAGCAGCTCGCTGGAATATAGCGGGAGTGGGTCCTACAATGAGCAGTTCTTC
TRBJ1-1,-,few,TRBV6-5,CASSYTSGTNVNTEAFF,TGTGCCAGCAGTTACACCTCCGGGACAAACGTGAACACTGAAGCTTTCTTT
TRBJ2-1,-,few,TRBV27,CATGYNEQFF,TGTGCCACCGGGTACAATGAGCAGTTCTTC
TRBJ1-5,-,few,TRBV11-2,CASSLDMGWNQPQHF,TGTGCCAGCAGCTTAGATATGGGTTGGAATCAGCCCCAGCATTTT
TRBJ2-6,-,few,TRBV7-9,CASSLAAGANVLTF,TGTGCCAGCAGCTTAGCGGCGGGGGCCAACGTCCTGACTTTC
TRBJ2-7,-,few,TRBV11-1,CASSPNQGNEQYF,TGTGCCAGCAGCCCCAACCAGGGTAACGAGCAGTACTTC
TRBJ2-1,TRBD2,few,TRBV20-1,CSALNARLAGGPNEQFF,TGCAGTGCTCTCAATGCACGACTAGCGGGAGGGCCCAATGAGCAGTTCTTC
TRBJ2-3,TRBD2,-,TRBV4-3,CASSQAASGRMTDTQYF,TGCGCCAGCAGCCAAGCGGCTAGCGGGAGAATGACAGATACGCAGTATTTT
TRBJ2-7,-,few,TRBV3-1,CASGNDNRENEQYF,TGTGCCAGCGGAAACGATAACAGGGAGAACGAGCAGTACTTC
TRBJ1-2,TRBD1,few,TRBV4-1,CASSQEGQGNYGYTF,TGCGCCAGCAGCCAAGAGGGACAGGGGAACTATGGCTACACCTTC
TRBJ2-3,-,many,TRBV11-2,CASSLLGGSTDTQYF,TGTGCCAGCAGCTTATTAGGCGGATCGACAGATACGCAGTATTTT
TRBJ1-5,-,few,TRBV5-1,CASSPRAKIRGVYSNQPQHF,TGCGCCAGCAGCCCCCGGGCTAAAATTAGGGGGGTTTATAGCAATCAGCCCCAGCATTTT
TRBJ2-1,-,-,TRBV2,CASSDSLLTNEQFF,TGTGCCAGCAGTGACTCGCTCCTTACCAATGAGCAGTTCTTC